The entry below gives a single T cell receptor beta chain sequence along with its context. What it recognizes is unknown. The sample originates from a study of beta chain features in type 1 diabetes. Once sorted, every population was more than 98% pure. Sequencing targeted expressed TCRB transcripts, as all isolated RNA had been reverse transcribed. Generated by immunoSEQ multiplex PCR, the TCRdb table keeps only in-frame clones and is missing some. The sample contains under 450,000 clones, 14% of which appear only once. The CDR3 has 15 amino acids. Germline V gives CDR1 GTSNPN, CDR2 SVGIG (reference sequence). Unmatched junction bases numbered 6, after V lost 4 bases and J lost 0 bases. Notes on the study in general: Cells that show high TCR expression could be over-represented by cDNA sequencing.

The rearrangement uses TRBV30 and TRBJ2-1; 7 bases are a match to TRBD1. Sequencing was done on a sample of naive CD4+ T cells from blood. This TCR was recovered from a young man in good health. The CDR3 DNA is TGTGCCTGGAAAGTGAGGACAGGCTCCTACAATGAGCAGTTCTTC. Translation: CAWKVRTGSYNEQFF.